This paragraph reports one T cell receptor beta chain. The antigen remains undetermined. 60 Vbeta and 13 Jbeta primers were used in PCR. The assay was immunoSEQ multiplex PCR, and TCRdb's table has in-frame clones only and misses some. The sample contains some 190,000 clones, around 81% of which appear only once. Trimming shortened V by 3 bases and J by 5 bases, and 10 bases separated the two germline ends. The CDR3 is made up of 13 amino acids. Germline CDR1 LNHDA, CDR2 SQIVND (reference sequence). The data were obtained in a study of cytomegalovirus exposure and HLA in healthy donors. As for the study in general: Among roughly 180 million T cells, an earlier analysis found roughly 100 million unique TCR beta sequences.

Overall study results and limits: The likely explanation for a cluster of highly shared sequence variants was sequencing artifact. Associated with cytomegalovirus, according to the listing, were 170 or so TCR beta chains.

Material: PBMCs. The receptor comes from a man in his late teens or twenties in good health and CMV-seronegative. The chain has TRBV19 and TRBJ2-5, with a weak D call TRBD1 (5 bases). The CDR3 here is CASSMTVQETQYF. CDR3 DNA sequence: TGTGCCAGTAGTATGACAGTTCAGGAGACCCAGTACTTC.